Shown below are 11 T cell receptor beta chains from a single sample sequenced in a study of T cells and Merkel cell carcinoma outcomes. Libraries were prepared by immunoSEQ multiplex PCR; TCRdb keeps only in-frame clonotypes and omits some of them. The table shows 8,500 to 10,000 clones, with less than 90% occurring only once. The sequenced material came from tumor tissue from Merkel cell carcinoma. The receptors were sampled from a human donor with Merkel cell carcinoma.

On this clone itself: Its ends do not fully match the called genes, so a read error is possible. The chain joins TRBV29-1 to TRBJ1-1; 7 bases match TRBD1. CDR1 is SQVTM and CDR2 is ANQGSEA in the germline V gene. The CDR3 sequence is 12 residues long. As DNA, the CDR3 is TGCAGCGTTACACAGGGGAGAGCTGAAGTTTTCTTT. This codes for CSVTQGRAEVFF.

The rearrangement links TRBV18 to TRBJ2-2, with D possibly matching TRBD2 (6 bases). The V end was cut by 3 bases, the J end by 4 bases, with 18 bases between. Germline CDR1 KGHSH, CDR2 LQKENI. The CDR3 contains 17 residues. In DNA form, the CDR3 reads TGTGCCAGCTCACCTCCCCAGGGACTCGTTGGCACCGGGGAGCTGTTTTTT. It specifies CASSPPQGLVGTGELFF.

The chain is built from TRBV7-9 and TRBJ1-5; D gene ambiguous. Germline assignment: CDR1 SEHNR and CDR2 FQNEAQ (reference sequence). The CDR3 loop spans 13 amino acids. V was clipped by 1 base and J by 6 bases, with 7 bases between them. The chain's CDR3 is CASSLGGGQPQHF. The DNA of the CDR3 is TGTGCCAGCAGCTTAGGGGGTGGTCAGCCCCAGCATTTT. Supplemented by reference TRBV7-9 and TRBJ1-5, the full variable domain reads DTGVSQNPRHKITKRGQNVTFRCDPISEHNRLYWYRQTLGQGPEFLTYFQNEAQLEKSRLLSDRFSAERPKGSFSTLEIQRTEQGDSAMYLCASSLGGGQPQHFGDGTRLSIL.

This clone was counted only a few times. The CDR3 here is CASSTERNTEAFF. In nucleotides, the CDR3 is TGTGCCAGCAGCACAGAAAGGAACACTGAAGCTTTCTTT. The rearrangement uses TRBV2 and TRBJ1-1; unclear D gene. Germline CDR1 SNHLY, CDR2 FYNNEI. The V end lost 6 bases, the J end lost 1 base, and 9 bases lay between the germline ends. The CDR3 is made up of 13 amino acids.

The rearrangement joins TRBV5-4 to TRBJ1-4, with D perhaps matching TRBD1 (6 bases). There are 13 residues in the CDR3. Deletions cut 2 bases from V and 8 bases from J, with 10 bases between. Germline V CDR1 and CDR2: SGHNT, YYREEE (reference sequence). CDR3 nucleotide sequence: TGTGCCAGCAGCTTAAGGGGGGAGGAAAAACTGTTTTTT. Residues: CASSLRGEEKLFF.

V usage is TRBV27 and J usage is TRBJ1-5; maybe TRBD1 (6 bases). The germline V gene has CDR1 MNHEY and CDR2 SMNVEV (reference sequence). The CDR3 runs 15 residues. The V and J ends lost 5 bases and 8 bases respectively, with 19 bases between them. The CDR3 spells CASSPGGGALKPQHF. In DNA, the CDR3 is TGTGCCAGCAGTCCCGGAGGGGGGGCACTGAAGCCCCAGCATTTT.

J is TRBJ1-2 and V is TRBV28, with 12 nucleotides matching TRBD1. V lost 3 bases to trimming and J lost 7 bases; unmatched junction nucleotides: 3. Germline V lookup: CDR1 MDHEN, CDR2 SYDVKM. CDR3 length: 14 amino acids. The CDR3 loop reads CASSFGTGGAGYTF. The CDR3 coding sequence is TGTGCCAGCAGTTTTGGGACAGGGGGCGCTGGCTACACCTTC.

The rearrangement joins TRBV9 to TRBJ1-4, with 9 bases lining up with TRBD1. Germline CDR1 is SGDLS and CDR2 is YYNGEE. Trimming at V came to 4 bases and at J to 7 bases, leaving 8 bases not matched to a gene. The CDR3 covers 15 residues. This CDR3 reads CASSSWTGEGEKLFF. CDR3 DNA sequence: TGTGCCAGCAGCTCATGGACAGGGGAAGGTGAAAAACTGTTTTTT.

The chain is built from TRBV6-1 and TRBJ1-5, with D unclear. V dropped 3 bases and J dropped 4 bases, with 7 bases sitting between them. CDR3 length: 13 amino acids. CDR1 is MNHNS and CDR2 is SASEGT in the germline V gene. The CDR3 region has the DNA TGTGCCAGCAGTGATAGGCTTAATCAGCCCCAGCATTTT. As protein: CASSDRLNQPQHF.

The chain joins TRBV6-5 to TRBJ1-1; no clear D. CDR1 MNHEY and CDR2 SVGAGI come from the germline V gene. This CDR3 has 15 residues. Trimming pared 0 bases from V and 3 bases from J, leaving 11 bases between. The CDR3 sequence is CASSYSIFADTEAFF. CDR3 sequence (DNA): TGTGCCAGCAGTTACTCAATTTTCGCGGACACTGAAGCTTTCTTT.

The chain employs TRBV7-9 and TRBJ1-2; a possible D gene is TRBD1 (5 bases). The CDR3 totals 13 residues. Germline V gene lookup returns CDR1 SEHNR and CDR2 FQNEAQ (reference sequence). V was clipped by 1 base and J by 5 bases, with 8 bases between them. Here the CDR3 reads CASSLGGSYGYTF. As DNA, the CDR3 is TGTGCCAGCAGCTTAGGGGGCTCATATGGCTACACCTTC.